The 13 T cell receptor beta chains reported below all come from one sample, sequenced in a study of metastatic and nonmetastatic thyroid tumors. Before thyroid surgery, none of the patients had received any treatment. TCRdb reprocessed the PCR reads via MiXCR. This sample yields roughly 18,000 clones, of which about 32% are seen a single time; 20% to 25% belongs to the top ten. Specimen: tumor tissue. The receptors derive from a male donor with papillary thyroid cancer or a benign thyroid nodule (not recorded which). Some clones in this sample may be carry-over from other donors' samples.

This clone is medium-sized by share. V is TRBV20-1 and J is TRBJ2-7; TRBD2 might be the D (5 bases). Trimming pared 1 base from V and 7 bases from J, leaving 17 bases between. CDR3 length: 14 amino acids. Germline lookup yields CDR1 DFQATT and CDR2 SNEGSKA (reference sequence). The CDR3 region is CSARAGFSLLEQYF. The CDR3 nucleotides are TGCAGTGCTAGAGCGGGGTTCTCTCTTTTAGAGCAGTACTTC.

The chain recombines TRBV28 with TRBJ1-5; no reliable D call. This CDR3 has 14 amino acids. V was shortened by 6 bases and J by 7 bases, with 16 bases between the two germline ends. Germline assignment: CDR1 MDHEN and CDR2 SYDVKM. The CDR3 here is CASSRGPGPQPQHF. CDR3 coding DNA: TGTGCCAGCAGCCGAGGGCCAGGCCCCCAGCCCCAGCATTTT.

This clone has more than one count but fewer than ten. Germline and junction disagree at one end, which may indicate a read error. This chain uses TRBV28 with TRBJ2-3; possible D gene TRBD1, 5 bases. The CDR3 contains 17 residues. CDR1 and CDR2 from the germline V gene are MDHEN and SYDVKM. The CDR3 coding sequence is TGTGCCAGCATCCTTAGTCTGTGGGGCGGTCAGGCAGATACGCAGTACTTT. Amino acid sequence: CASILSLWGGQADTQYF. Combining the CDR3 with reference TRBV28 and TRBJ2-3 gives the whole variable domain DVKVTQSSRYLVKRTGEKVFLECVQDMDHENMFWYRQDPGLGLRLIYFSYDVKMKEKGDIPEGYSVSREKKERFSLILESASTNQTSMYLCASILSLWGGQADTQYFGPGTRLTVL.

This clone was detected many times. V is TRBV5-4 and J is TRBJ2-3; 11 bases match TRBD2. Germline CDR1 SGHNT, CDR2 YYREEE (reference sequence). The CDR3 spans 16 residues. V dropped 4 bases and J dropped 5; count of bases not matched to a gene: 9. In nucleotides, the CDR3 is TGTGCCAGCAGCATGATGACTAGCGGGGCTTTAGATACGCAGTATTTT. It yields the protein CASSMMTSGALDTQYF.

By frequency in the sample, this clone is medium-sized (0.01 to 0.1%). The J gene is TRBJ2-1, the V gene TRBV20-1, with D perhaps TRBD2 (5 bases). The CDR3 is 17 residues long. V was clipped by 0 bases and J by 3 bases, with 18 bases between them. Germline-derived CDR1 and CDR2 are DFQATT and SNEGSKA (reference sequence). CDR3 sequence: CSARDDFGASLYNEQFF. CDR3 DNA sequence: TGCAGTGCTAGAGATGATTTTGGCGCTAGCCTCTACAATGAGCAGTTCTTC.

This clone occurred many times. The DNA of the CDR3 is TGTGCCAGCAGCTTCCGACAGGGGGGGAGAACAGATACGCAGTATTTT. Protein product: CASSFRQGGRTDTQYF. This sequence joins TRBV11-3 and TRBJ2-3, with 9 bases that match TRBD1. Germline lookup yields CDR1 SGHNT and CDR2 YENEEA. V lost 3 bases and J lost 3; bases outside the gene matches: 7. CDR3 length: 16 residues.

As concerns this clone: A junction boundary mismatches the germline segment, possibly from a read error. This chain links TRBV7-3 with TRBJ1-1; D gene uncertain. The CDR3 totals 14 residues. Per germline, CDR1 SGHTA and CDR2 FQGTGA. CDR3 region: CPSSLNGVSPEAFF. CDR3 nucleotide sequence: TGTCCCAGCAGTTTGAACGGGGTGTCGCCTGAAGCTTTCTTT.

This sequence joins TRBV6-1 and TRBJ2-2; 9 bases agree with TRBD2. Trimming removed 0 bases from V and 4 bases from J; junction bases left unmatched: 0. CDR1 is MNHNS and CDR2 is SASEGT in the germline V gene. CDR3 length: 15 residues. The CDR3 sequence: CASSEASGSTGELFF. CDR3 nucleotides: TGTGCCAGCAGTGAAGCTAGCGGGAGCACCGGGGAGCTGTTTTTT.

This clone ranks as medium-sized. The rearrangement links TRBV6-1 to TRBJ2-6, with D unresolved. With 4 bases removed from V and 0 bases from J, the gap between germline ends came to 13 bases. In germline, CDR1 is MNHNS, CDR2 SASEGT. This CDR3 has 17 amino acids. The CDR3 reads CASSVQAFSSGANVLTF. The CDR3 DNA reads as TGTGCCAGCAGTGTGCAGGCCTTCAGCTCTGGGGCCAACGTCCTGACTTTC.

About this clone: The junction does not match germline at one end; this may be a read error. J is TRBJ1-5 and V is TRBV12-3 or TRBV12-4; 7 bases are shared with TRBD1. This CDR3 region has 16 residues. CDR3 DNA: TGTGCCAGCAGTCCCTGGATGAAAGGGACAGTTTCGCTCCAGAATTTT. Translating gives CASSPWMKGTVSLQNF.

In regard to this clone: The germline gene is not matched at one end of the junction; a read error may be the cause. The gene calls are TRBV29-1 and TRBJ2-2, with 9 bases matching TRBD1. CDR1 is SQVTM, CDR2 ANQGSEA, per germline. This CDR3 contains 15 residues. The DNA of the CDR3 is TGCAGCGGTGAAGGGGGACAGGGAGGCACCGGGGACCTGTTTTTT. Translating gives CSGEGGQGGTGDLFF.

The rearrangement joins TRBV13 to TRBJ2-3, with D perhaps assigned TRBD1 or TRBD2 (5 bases each). The CDR3 is made up of 17 amino acids. In germline, CDR1 is PRHDT, CDR2 FYEKMQ (reference sequence). V was shortened by 5 bases and J by 1 base, with 19 bases between the two germline ends. The CDR3 spells CASSTARGLGGTDTQYF. CDR3 coding DNA: TGTGCCAGCAGCACCGCGAGGGGTTTGGGGGGCACAGATACGCAGTATTTT.

This clone was seen only a few times. J is TRBJ2-5 and V is TRBV6-1, with D perhaps TRBD2 (5 bases). This CDR3 is built from 11 residues. The germline V and J ends were trimmed by 7 bases and 7 bases, with 10 bases remaining between them. Germline V gene data show CDR1 as MNHNS and CDR2 as SASEGT. The CDR3 nucleotides read TGTGCCAGCACCCGCAGCGGGACCCAGTACTTC. It translates to CASTRSGTQYF.